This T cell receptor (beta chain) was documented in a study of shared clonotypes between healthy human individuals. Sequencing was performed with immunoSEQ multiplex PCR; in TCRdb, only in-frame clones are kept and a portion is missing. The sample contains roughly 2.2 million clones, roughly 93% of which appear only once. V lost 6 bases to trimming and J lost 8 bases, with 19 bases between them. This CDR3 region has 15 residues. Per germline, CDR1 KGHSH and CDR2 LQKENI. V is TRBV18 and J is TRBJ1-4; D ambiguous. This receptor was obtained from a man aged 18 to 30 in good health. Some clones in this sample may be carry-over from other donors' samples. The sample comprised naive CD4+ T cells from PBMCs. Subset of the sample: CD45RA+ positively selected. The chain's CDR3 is CASSPIRVAQEKLFF. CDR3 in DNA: TGTGCCAGCTCCCCTATCCGGGTCGCGCAAGAAAAACTGTTTTTT.